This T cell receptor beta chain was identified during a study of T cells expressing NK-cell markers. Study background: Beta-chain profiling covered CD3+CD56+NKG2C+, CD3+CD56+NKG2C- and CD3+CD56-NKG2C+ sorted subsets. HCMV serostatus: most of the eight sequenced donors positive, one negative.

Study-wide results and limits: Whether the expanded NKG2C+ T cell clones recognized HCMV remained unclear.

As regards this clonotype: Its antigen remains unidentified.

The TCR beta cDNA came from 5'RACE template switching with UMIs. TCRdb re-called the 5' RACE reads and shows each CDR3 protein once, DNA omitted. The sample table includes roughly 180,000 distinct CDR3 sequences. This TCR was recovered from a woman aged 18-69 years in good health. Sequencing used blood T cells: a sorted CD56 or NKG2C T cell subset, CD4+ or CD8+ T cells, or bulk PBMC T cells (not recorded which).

CDR3 loop: CASSLDRFREQYF. This chain joins TRBV7-2 and TRBJ2-7; TCRdb selects TRBD1, and the lack of DNA leaves this call unchecked. Germline loops: CDR1 SGHTA, CDR2 FQGNSA. The CDR3 runs to 13 residues.